The TCR beta chain described here comes from a study of response to subunit inactivated influenza vaccine. TCRdb re-called the RT-PCR reads through MiXCR, storing one row per CDR3 protein. The table shows more than 400,000 distinct CDR3 sequences, with approximately 9.9% occurring only once. This clonotype was observed many times. The antigen remains unidentified. The CDR3 sequence is 17 residues long. V shed 0 bases, J shed 0 bases, and the junction held 7 bases outside the gene matches. Germline-derived CDR1 and CDR2 are LNHNV and YYDKDF (reference sequence). Findings and caveats of the study: Only a handful of new T cells, the authors suggested, are recruited with each seasonal influenza vaccination.

Sequenced here: PBMCs from blood, sampled around seven weeks after vaccination. The J gene is TRBJ2-5, the V gene TRBV15; 7 bases map to TRBD1. This receptor was obtained from a man in his fifties who received an inactivated influenza vaccine. The CDR3 is CATSRDLTQGYQETQYF. CDR3 nucleotide sequence: TGTGCCACCAGCAGAGACCTGACACAGGGGTACCAAGAGACCCAGTACTTC.